The present T cell receptor beta chain was sequenced within a study of cytomegalovirus exposure and HLA in healthy donors. Overall study results and limits: It has been reported that TCR beta sequences accurately predicted the HLA-A and HLA-B alleles of most subjects.

Germline V CDR1 and CDR2: SSHAT, FNYEAQ (reference sequence). The germline V and J ends were trimmed by 3 bases and 6 bases, with 11 bases remaining between them. This CDR3 has 13 residues. Those who donated were healthy bone marrow donors. Comments on this clone: Its cognate antigen is unknown.

Primers: 60 Vbeta forward and 13 Jbeta reverse. Produced via immunoSEQ multiplex PCR; TCRdb's table is partial and in-frame only. The sample includes approximately 44,000 clones, approximately 90% of them seen just once. This receptor was obtained from a woman in her 40s in good health and CMV-seropositive. V usage is TRBV7-7 and J usage is TRBJ2-5, with D perhaps matching TRBD1 (6 bases). The sample taken for sequencing was PBMCs. CDR3 nucleotides: TGTGCCAGCAGCTTTTCCCAGGGGAAGACCCAGTACTTC. Its translation: CASSFSQGKTQYF.